The 23 T cell receptor beta chains below were found in one sample sequenced in a study of cytomegalovirus exposure and HLA in healthy donors. Use of 60 Vbeta and 13 Jbeta primers characterized the PCR. Only in-frame clones appear in the TCRdb table, and some are missing; sequencing was by immunoSEQ multiplex PCR. The sample spans around 140,000 clones; the ten largest clones claim more than 1.5%. Sample: PBMCs. The receptors come from a man between 18 and 35 years old in good health and CMV-seronegative.

The genes are TRBV5-4 and TRBJ2-5; D possibly corresponds to TRBD1 (5 bases). Between the trimmed V and J ends, which lost 0 bases and 7 bases, there was a span of 10 bases. CDR3 length: 13 amino acids. Germline CDR1 SGHNT, CDR2 YYREEE (reference sequence). CDR3 sequence: CASSLEGMRTQYF. DNA for the CDR3: TGTGCCAGCAGCTTGGAGGGGATGAGGACCCAGTACTTC.

The chain has TRBV18 and TRBJ1-6, with TRBD1 matching 8 bases. The germline CDR1 and CDR2 sequences are KGHSH and LQKENI. This CDR3 spans 16 amino acids. Trimming at V came to 2 bases and at J to 8 bases, leaving 8 bases not matched to a gene. Here the CDR3 reads CASSPRTGGSDSPLHF. The CDR3 bases are TGTGCCAGCTCACCAAGAACAGGGGGTAGTGATTCACCCCTCCACTTT.

This chain uses TRBV28 with TRBJ1-2; TRBD1 agrees at 8 bases. The CDR3 runs 14 residues. The ends lost 8 bases at V and 2 bases at J; junction bases unmatched: 7. CDR1 and CDR2 from the germline V gene are MDHEN and SYDVKM. DNA for the CDR3: TGTGCCAGCGGCCTCGGACAGGGAAACTATGGCTACACCTTC. Encoded protein: CASGLGQGNYGYTF.

Worth noting for this clone: A read error is likely, as this CDR3 ends without the conserved phenylalanine or tryptophan. The chain links TRBV11-3 to TRBJ1-1; D uncertain. V lost 4 bases and J 8 bases, leaving 8 bases between the germline ends. CDR3 length: 11 amino acids. The germline CDR1 and CDR2 sequences are SGHNT and YENEEA. CDR3 DNA sequence: TGTGCCAGCAGCTCGAGGGCCGAAGCTTTCTCT. This codes for CASSSRAEAFS.

The chain couples TRBV19 to TRBJ2-5, with D possibly matching TRBD2 (6 bases). The V end was cut by 5 bases, the J end by 7 bases, with 11 bases between. The germline CDR1 and CDR2 sequences are LNHDA and SQIVND (reference sequence). There are 12 residues in the CDR3. The CDR3 protein is CASSQEGRTQYF. CDR3 nucleotides: TGTGCCAGTAGTCAGGAGGGGAGGACCCAGTACTTC.

V and J are TRBV28 and TRBJ2-2; 12 bases map to TRBD2. V trimming: 4 bases; J trimming: 4 bases; junction bases outside the gene matches: 7. This CDR3 region has 17 residues. Germline loops: CDR1 MDHEN, CDR2 SYDVKM. Written as DNA, the CDR3 is TGTGCCAGCAGTTCTCCTAGCGGGGGGGCCGTCACCGGGGAGCTGTTTTTT. Amino acid sequence: CASSSPSGGAVTGELFF.

The V and J genes are TRBV7-3 and TRBJ2-7; 8 nucleotides align to TRBD2. The J segment lost 1 base and the V segment lost 5 bases, leaving 7 bases of the junction unmatched. Germline lookup yields CDR1 SGHTA and CDR2 FQGTGA. The CDR3 is 15 residues long. CDR3 DNA sequence: TGTGCCAGCAGCCGGGGGGAGCGGGGGTCCTACGAGCAGTACTTC. It yields the protein CASSRGERGSYEQYF.

The chain's CDR3 is CASSAGVLAPSYEQYF. The CDR3 bases are TGTGCCAGCAGCGCGGGGGTACTAGCGCCTTCCTACGAGCAGTACTTC. The V call is TRBV9, the J call TRBJ2-5, with 7 nucleotides matching TRBD2. The J call is uncertain, as TRBJ2-7 better fits the DNA end. Per the germline V gene, CDR1 is SGDLS and CDR2 is YYNGEE. The CDR3 length is 16 residues.

The chain has TRBV11-2 and TRBJ2-2; the match to TRBD2 covers 15 bases. Germline CDR1 reads SGHAT; CDR2 reads FQNNGV. V dropped 5 bases and J dropped 4; count of bases not matched to a gene: 2. The length of the CDR3 is 16 residues. Written as DNA, the CDR3 is TGTGCCAGCAGCCGGACTAGCGGGGGGGGCACCGGGGAGCTGTTTTTT. Translating gives CASSRTSGGGTGELFF.

This chain links TRBV18 with TRBJ2-7; D perhaps matches TRBD1 (5 bases). Trimming pared 1 base from V and 3 bases from J, leaving 13 bases between. CDR1 and CDR2 from the germline V gene are KGHSH and LQKENI. The CDR3 sequence is 15 residues long. CDR3 DNA sequence: TGTGCCAGCTCACCACTGTTTCAGGGCATCTACGAGCAGTACTTC. It translates to CASSPLFQGIYEQYF. The full variable domain, its missing parts supplied by reference TRBV18 and TRBJ2-7, is NAGVMQNPRHLVRRRGQEARLRCSPMKGHSHVYWYRQLPEEGLKFMVYLQKENIIDESGMPKERFSAEFPKEGPSILRIQQVVRGDSAAYFCASSPLFQGIYEQYFGPGTRLTVT.

The chain combines TRBV11-1 with TRBJ2-1; 13 bases are shared with TRBD2. Unmatched junction bases numbered 6, after V lost 5 bases and J lost 5 bases. Germline lookup yields CDR1 SGHAT and CDR2 FQDESV (reference sequence). There are 16 residues in the CDR3. As DNA, the CDR3 is TGTGCCAGCAGCATCACTAGCGGGAGGGTTAACAATGAGCAGTTCTTC. This codes for CASSITSGRVNNEQFF.

The genes are TRBV29-1 and TRBJ2-2, with 9 bases fitting TRBD1. Trimming cost V 6 bases and J 4 bases; bases outside gene matches: 3. This CDR3 region has 13 residues. Germline CDR1 and CDR2: SQVTM and ANQGSEA. The CDR3 bases are TGCAGCGTCGCGACAGGGGGCACCGGGGAGCTGTTTTTT. Protein product: CSVATGGTGELFF.

This sequence joins TRBV4-3 and TRBJ1-1; a possible D gene is TRBD1 (5 bases). This CDR3 has 16 amino acids. V was trimmed by 0 bases and J by 1 base, leaving 12 bases between them. Germline CDR1 LGHNA, CDR2 YSLEER. The CDR3 coding sequence is TGCGCCAGCAGCCAAGAGAAGAACAGGTGGAACACTGAAGCTTTCTTT. Translating gives CASSQEKNRWNTEAFF.

The CDR3 DNA reads as TGTGCCAGCAGTGCAGCCAGGGGGCGCCGGTTAGGTAACGAGCAGTACTTC. Translating gives CASSAARGRRLGNEQYF. This chain joins TRBV2 and TRBJ2-7, with 8 bases that match TRBD1. The CDR3 has 17 residues. Germline CDR1 and CDR2: SNHLY and FYNNEI. Trimming cost V 4 bases and J 5 bases; bases outside gene matches: 16.

The genes are TRBV7-2 and TRBJ2-3; 8 bases line up with TRBD2. With V trimmed by 0 bases and J by 2 bases, 4 bases remained unmatched. This CDR3 is 16 amino acids long. Looked up from germline, CDR1 is SGHTA and CDR2 is FQGNSA. The DNA of the CDR3 is TGTGCCAGCAGCTTAGCTCCAGCGGGGGACACAGATACGCAGTATTTT. Amino acids: CASSLAPAGDTDTQYF.

CDR3 residues: CASWPGQGELEKLFF. DNA for the CDR3: TGTGCCAGCTGGCCCGGACAGGGGGAGCTTGAAAAACTGTTTTTT. The chain recombines TRBV28 with TRBJ1-4, with TRBD1 matching 10 bases. V shed 8 bases, J shed 7 bases, and the junction held 10 bases outside the gene matches. This CDR3 region has 15 residues. The germline CDR1 and CDR2 sequences are MDHEN and SYDVKM.

The V and J genes are TRBV7-8 and TRBJ2-5; 11 bases are shared with TRBD2. The DNA matches TRBJ2-7 better at its end, which makes the J call doubtful. The germline CDR1 and CDR2 sequences are SGHVS and FQNEAQ. The CDR3 totals 17 residues. This chain's CDR3 is CASSFSSSGRNSYEQYF. The CDR3 DNA follows: TGTGCCAGCAGCTTTTCGTCTAGCGGGAGGAACTCCTACGAGCAGTACTTC.

V gene TRBV28 combines with J gene TRBJ2-5; D is unclear. V shed 10 bases and J shed 2 bases, with 5 bases lying between them. CDR3 length: 10 amino acids. Germline values: CDR1 MDHEN, CDR2 SYDVKM. CDR3 DNA: TGTGCCACCCAACAAGAGACCCAGTACTTC. It encodes CATQQETQYF.

This chain links TRBV5-6 with TRBJ2-7; D not certain. V lost 0 bases to trimming and J lost 2 bases, with 3 bases between them. Germline V gene lookup returns CDR1 SGHDT and CDR2 YYEEEE. The CDR3 has 12 amino acids. The CDR3 nucleotides are TGTGCCAGCAGCTTGGCAGCCTACGAGCAGTACTTC. Its translation is CASSLAAYEQYF.

The chain links TRBV18 to TRBJ2-7; D possibly corresponds to TRBD2 (5 bases). Per germline, CDR1 KGHSH and CDR2 LQKENI. This CDR3 spans 14 amino acids. With 2 bases removed from V and 5 bases from J, the gap between germline ends came to 13 bases. The DNA for the CDR3 is TGTGCCAGCTCACCATCTAGGTCGAGGGACGAGCAGTACTTC. It yields the protein CASSPSRSRDEQYF.

The chain carries TRBV5-1 and TRBJ1-1; D is uncertain. The V gene's germline CDR1 is SGHRS and CDR2 YFSETQ. The V end was cut by 3 bases, the J end by 4 bases, with 4 bases between. The CDR3 length is 11 residues. CDR3 DNA: TGCGCCAGCAGCTCCAGCACTGAAGCTTTCTTT. It translates to CASSSSTEAFF.

The chain carries TRBV4-1 and TRBJ2-3; 12 nucleotides agree with TRBD2. With 1 base clipped from V and 1 base from J, the junction kept 6 bases outside the gene matches. The CDR3 loop spans 18 amino acids. Germline V gives CDR1 MGHRA, CDR2 YSYEKL. As DNA, the CDR3 is TGCGCCAGCAGCCAAGTAGGTCGACTAGCGGGAGGCACAGATACGCAGTATTTT. This gives the protein CASSQVGRLAGGTDTQYF.

This chain uses TRBV7-8 with TRBJ2-5; 9 bases match TRBD2. Germline loops: CDR1 SGHVS, CDR2 FQNEAQ. The CDR3 is made up of 14 amino acids. The ends lost 4 bases at V and 2 bases at J; junction bases unmatched: 2. The CDR3 bases are TGTGCCAGCAGCTCGACTAGCGGTCAAGAGACCCAGTACTTC. Amino acids: CASSSTSGQETQYF.